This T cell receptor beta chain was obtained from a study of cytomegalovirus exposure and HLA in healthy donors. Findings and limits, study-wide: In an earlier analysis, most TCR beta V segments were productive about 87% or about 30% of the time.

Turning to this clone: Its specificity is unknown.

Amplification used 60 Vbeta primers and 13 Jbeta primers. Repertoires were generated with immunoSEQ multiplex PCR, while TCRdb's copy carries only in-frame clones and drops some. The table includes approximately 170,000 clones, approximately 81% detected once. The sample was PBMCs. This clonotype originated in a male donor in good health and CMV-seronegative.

The CDR3 loop reads CAISDQGLSGYTF. DNA for the CDR3: TGTGCCATCAGTGACCAGGGGTTGAGTGGCTACACCTTC. The chain carries TRBV10-3 and TRBJ1-2, with D possibly being TRBD1 (6 bases). The V end was cut by 3 bases, the J end by 7 bases, with 12 bases between. Germline V CDR1 and CDR2: ENHRY, SYGVKD. The CDR3 sequence is 13 residues long.